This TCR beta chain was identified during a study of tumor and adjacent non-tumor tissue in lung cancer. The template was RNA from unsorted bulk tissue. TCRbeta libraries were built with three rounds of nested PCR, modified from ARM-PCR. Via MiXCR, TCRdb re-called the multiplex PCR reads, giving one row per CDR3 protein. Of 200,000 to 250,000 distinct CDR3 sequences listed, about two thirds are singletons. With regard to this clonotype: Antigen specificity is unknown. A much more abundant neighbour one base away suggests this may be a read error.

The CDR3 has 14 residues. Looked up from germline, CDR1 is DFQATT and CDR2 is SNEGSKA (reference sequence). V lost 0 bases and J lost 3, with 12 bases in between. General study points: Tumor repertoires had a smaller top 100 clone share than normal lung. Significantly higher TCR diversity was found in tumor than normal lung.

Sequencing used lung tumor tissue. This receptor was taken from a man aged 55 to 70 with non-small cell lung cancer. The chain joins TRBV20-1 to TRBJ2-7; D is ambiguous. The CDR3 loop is CSARDQRQFYEQYF. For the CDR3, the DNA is TGCAGTGCTAGAGATCAGCGACAATTCTACGAGCAGTACTTC.